The rows below give T cell receptor beta chains drawn from one sample of a study of T-cell reconstitution after alpha-beta-depleted transplantation in children. Using its own MiXCR run on the PCR reads, TCRdb lists one record per CDR3 protein. The sample lists around 60,000 distinct CDR3 sequences, approximately 46% occurring once. The material sequenced was PBMCs, mostly from graft donor cells, taken 360 days after TCRalphabeta/CD19-depleted stem cell transplant. The receptors here all came from a male patient younger than 18 who had a stem cell transplant for acute lymphoblastic leukemia, so the T cells may come from the graft donor. The CDR3 runs from the conserved cysteine through the conserved F or W. D genes are given only for firm matches. The size field is filled for only some rows; it gives once, few, many or a size class.

>TRBV6-5|-|TRBD2|TRBJ2-2
CASSTSGRSTGELFF
TGTGCCAGCAGTACTAGCGGGAGATCCACCGGGGAGCTGTTTTTT
>TRBV28|-|-|TRBJ1-1
CASSLPGPMNTEAFF
TGTGCCAGCAGTTTACCCGGGCCTATGAACACTGAAGCTTTCTTT
>TRBV7-3|-|TRBD2|TRBJ2-1
CASSRTSGSSYNEQFF
TGTGCCAGCAGCCGGACTAGCGGGAGCTCCTACAATGAGCAGTTCTTC
>TRBV29-1|-|-|TRBJ2-2
CIPPLAGELFF
TGCATTCCACCTCTGGCCGGGGAGCTGTTTTTT
>TRBV12-3/TRBV12-4|-|TRBD2|TRBJ2-1
CASSRTSGGNNEQFF
TGTGCCAGCAGTCGGACTAGCGGGGGTAACAATGAGCAGTTCTTC
>TRBV20-1|-|-|TRBJ2-1
CSASPYVHSNEQFF
TGCAGTGCTAGCCCCTATGTACATTCCAATGAGCAGTTCTTC
>TRBV4-2|-|-|TRBJ2-7
CASSAWGPTYEQYF
TGTGCCAGCAGCGCATGGGGGCCCACCTACGAGCAGTACTTC
>TRBV4-1|-|-|TRBJ1-4
CASSQDSLPNEKLFF
TGCGCCAGCAGCCAAGACTCATTGCCTAATGAAAAACTGTTTTTT
>TRBV5-1|-|TRBD2|TRBJ2-1
CASSFLAERDNEQFF
TGCGCCAGCAGCTTCCTAGCGGAGAGGGACAATGAGCAGTTCTTC
>TRBV19|-|TRBD1|TRBJ1-5
CASSWGQGGQPQHF
TGTGCCAGTAGTTGGGGACAGGGCGGTCAGCCCCAGCATTTT
>TRBV6-2/TRBV6-3|few|-|TRBJ2-5
CASSTDTQETQYF
TGTGCCAGCAGTACGGACACTCAAGAGACCCAGTACTTC
>TRBV7-2|few|-|TRBJ2-7
CASSSRQEAYEQYF
TGTGCCAGCAGTTCGAGACAGGAAGCCTACGAGCAGTACTTC
>TRBV20-1|-|-|TRBJ2-3
CSASTGTDTQYF
TGCAGTGCTAGTACGGGCACAGATACGCAGTATTTT
>TRBV10-2|few|-|TRBJ2-1
CASLWFGGQFF
TGCGCCAGCCTGTGGTTTGGGGGGCAGTTCTTC
>TRBV11-2|few|-|TRBJ2-3
CASSLGLGRTDTQYF
TGTGCCAGCAGCCTGGGGTTGGGGCGCACAGATACGCAGTATTTT
>TRBV5-1|many|-|TRBJ2-1
CASSLAVGALYNEQFF
TGCGCCAGCAGCTTGGCGGTCGGGGCACTATACAATGAGCAGTTCTTC
>TRBV5-1|-|TRBD1|TRBJ2-5
CASSLEDRAQETQYF
TGCGCCAGCAGCTTGGAGGACAGGGCCCAAGAGACCCAGTACTTC
>TRBV5-1|many|-|TRBJ2-3
CASSPLGTDTQYF
TGCGCCAGCAGCCCCCTGGGCACAGATACGCAGTATTTT
>TRBV6-5|few|-|TRBJ1-5
CASRPRRINQPQHF
TGTGCCAGCAGGCCCCGAAGAATCAATCAGCCCCAGCATTTT
>TRBV27|few|TRBD1|TRBJ2-1
CASSLSPRTGEQFF
TGTGCCAGCAGTTTATCCCCTCGGACAGGTGAGCAGTTCTTC
>TRBV27|-|-|TRBJ1-1
CASSFGQLNTEAFF
TGTGCCAGCAGTTTCGGGCAGCTGAACACTGAAGCTTTCTTT
>TRBV10-1|-|TRBD1|TRBJ2-1
CASSSTGSSYNEQFF
TGCGCCAGCAGTTCGACAGGGAGCTCCTACAATGAGCAGTTCTTC
>TRBV5-1|-|-|TRBJ2-7
CASSLWAPTARYEQYF
TGCGCCAGCAGCTTGTGGGCGCCGACAGCGCGCTACGAGCAGTACTTC
>TRBV13|-|-|TRBJ1-2
CASSLGPTEHYGYTF
TGTGCCAGCAGCTTGGGACCGACAGAACACTATGGCTACACCTTC
>TRBV4-1|-|-|TRBJ1-5
CASSKVQPQHF
TGCGCCAGCAGCAAAGTTCAGCCCCAGCATTTT
>TRBV9|-|TRBD2|TRBJ2-1
CASSARTSGGSNEQFF
TGTGCCAGCAGCGCCCGGACTAGCGGGGGGTCCAATGAGCAGTTCTTC
>TRBV12-3/TRBV12-4|-|-|TRBJ2-4
CASKILGGTNIQYF
TGTGCCAGCAAGATTCTCGGAGGAACAAACATTCAGTACTTC
>TRBV27|-|-|TRBJ2-5
CASSPRYQETQYF
TGTGCCAGCAGTCCCAGATACCAAGAGACCCAGTACTTC
>TRBV20-1|-|-|TRBJ2-7
CSAPGADYEQYF
TGCAGTGCTCCGGGAGCAGACTACGAGCAGTACTTC
>TRBV12-3/TRBV12-4|-|-|TRBJ2-3
CASSLSRSADTQYF
TGTGCCAGCAGTTTAAGCAGATCGGCAGATACGCAGTATTTT
>TRBV5-1|-|-|TRBJ2-3
CASSPTVTDTQYF
TGCGCCAGCAGTCCTACCGTCACAGATACGCAGTATTTT
>TRBV27|-|-|TRBJ2-7
CASSSTASYEQYF
TGTGCCAGCAGTTCGACCGCCTCCTACGAGCAGTACTTC
>TRBV11-2|-|TRBD1|TRBJ2-1
CASSVDRVGNEQFF
TGTGCCAGCAGCGTGGACAGGGTCGGCAATGAGCAGTTCTTC
>TRBV12-3/TRBV12-4|-|-|TRBJ1-1
CASSLVGGGTEAFF
TGTGCCAGCAGTTTAGTGGGGGGTGGGACTGAAGCTTTCTTT
>TRBV12-3/TRBV12-4|-|-|TRBJ2-3
CASSFPPSTDTQYF
TGTGCCAGCAGTTTCCCCCCTAGCACAGATACGCAGTATTTT
>TRBV9|-|TRBD2|TRBJ2-2
CASRPPGGVGELFF
TGTGCCAGCAGGCCCCCCGGGGGGGTAGGGGAGCTGTTTTTT
>TRBV24-1|-|-|TRBJ1-1
CAPEDQMNTEAFF
TGTGCCCCCGAGGACCAGATGAACACTGAAGCTTTCTTT
>TRBV7-8|-|TRBD2|TRBJ2-1
CASRGRAAYNEQFF
TGTGCCAGCCGAGGGAGGGCCGCCTACAATGAGCAGTTCTTC
>TRBV5-4|-|TRBD2|TRBJ2-3
CASSPAGGALGADTQYF
TGTGCCAGCAGCCCCGCCGGGGGGGCGCTAGGGGCAGATACGCAGTATTTT